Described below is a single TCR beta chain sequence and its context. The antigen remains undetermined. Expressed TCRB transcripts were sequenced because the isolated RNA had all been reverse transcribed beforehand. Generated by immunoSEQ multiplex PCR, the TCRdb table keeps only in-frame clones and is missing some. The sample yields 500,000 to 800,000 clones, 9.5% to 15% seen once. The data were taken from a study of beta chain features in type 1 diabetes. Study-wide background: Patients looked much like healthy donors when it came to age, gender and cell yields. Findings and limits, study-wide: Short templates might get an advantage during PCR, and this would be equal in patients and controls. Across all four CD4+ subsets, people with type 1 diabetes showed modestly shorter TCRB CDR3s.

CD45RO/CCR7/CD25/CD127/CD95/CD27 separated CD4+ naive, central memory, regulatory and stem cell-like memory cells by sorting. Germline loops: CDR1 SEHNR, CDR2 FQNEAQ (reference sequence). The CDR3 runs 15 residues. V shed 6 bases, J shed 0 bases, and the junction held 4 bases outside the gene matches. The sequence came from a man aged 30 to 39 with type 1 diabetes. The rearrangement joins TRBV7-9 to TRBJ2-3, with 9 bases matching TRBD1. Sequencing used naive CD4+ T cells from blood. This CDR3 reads CASSLGQGSTDTQYF. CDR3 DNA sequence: TGTGCCAGCAGTCTAGGACAGGGGAGCACAGATACGCAGTATTTT.